The rows below give T cell receptor beta chains drawn from one sample of a study of blood T cells in healthy people across ages. TCRdb re-called the 5' RACE reads through MiXCR, storing one row per CDR3 protein. The sample includes over 950,000 distinct CDR3 sequences, 35% to 45% of them seen just once. Input material: blood. The receptors originated from a man between 18 and 29 years old in good health. The CDR3 runs from the conserved cysteine through the conserved F or W. Fields, in order: clone size, D gene, V gene, J gene, CDR3 protein, CDR3 DNA. D genes are given only for firm matches. Some rows have no size entry. The others give once, few or many, or a class for an expanded clone.

>few|TRBD2|TRBV29-1|TRBJ2-7
CSVYLAGTYNEQYF
TGCAGCGTTTATCTAGCGGGGACTTACAATGAGCAGTACTTC
>many|.|TRBV5-5|TRBJ1-2
CASSQDWNGYTF
TGTGCCAGCAGCCAGGACTGGAACGGCTACACCTTC
>.|.|TRBV10-3|TRBJ1-1
CAISDGQGGAEAFF
TGTGCCATCAGTGATGGGCAGGGAGGGGCCGAAGCTTTCTTT
>.|.|TRBV12-3/TRBV12-4|TRBJ2-7
CASSPPTTYEQYF
TGTGCCAGCAGTCCGCCCACCACCTACGAGCAGTACTTC
>few|.|TRBV18|TRBJ2-1
CASSPLRDHNEQFF
TGTGCCAGCTCACCCCTCAGGGACCACAATGAGCAGTTCTTC
>few|.|TRBV10-3|TRBJ1-1
CAISERGGLSTEAFF
TGTGCCATCAGCGAGAGGGGGGGGCTTAGCACTGAAGCTTTCTTT
>.|TRBD2|TRBV6-5|TRBJ2-3
CASSWDLTGGQDTQYF
TGTGCCAGCAGTTGGGACTTAACGGGGGGGCAAGATACGCAGTATTTT
>.|TRBD1|TRBV28|TRBJ1-5
CASSPADRDNQPQHF
TGTGCCAGCAGTCCCGCGGACAGGGATAATCAGCCCCAGCATTTT
>.|TRBD2|TRBV4-2|TRBJ2-5
CASSQGQSGSGGQETQYF
TGTGCCAGCAGCCAAGGGCAAAGCGGGAGTGGGGGCCAAGAGACCCAGTACTTC
>.|.|TRBV10-2|TRBJ2-3
CASSSLTRGTDTQYF
TGCGCCAGCAGTTCACTTACGCGGGGCACAGATACGCAGTATTTT
>.|.|TRBV27|TRBJ2-7
CASSSLGRDPSSYEQYF
TGTGCCAGCAGTTCATTGGGCCGGGACCCGAGCTCCTACGAGCAGTACTTC
>.|TRBD1|TRBV20-1|TRBJ2-3
CSAKTGGGTDTQYF
TGCAGTGCTAAAACAGGGGGCGGCACAGATACGCAGTATTTT
>.|.|TRBV10-3|TRBJ2-3
CTISEGTDTQYF
TGTACCATCAGTGAGGGCACAGATACGCAGTATTTT
>.|.|TRBV12-3/TRBV12-4|TRBJ2-5
CASRSGSVETQYF
TGTGCCAGCAGGTCGGGGTCGGTAGAGACCCAGTACTTC
>few|.|TRBV24-1|TRBJ2-7
CATSDRQGGYEQYF
TGTGCCACCAGTGATCGTCAGGGGGGCTACGAGCAGTACTTC